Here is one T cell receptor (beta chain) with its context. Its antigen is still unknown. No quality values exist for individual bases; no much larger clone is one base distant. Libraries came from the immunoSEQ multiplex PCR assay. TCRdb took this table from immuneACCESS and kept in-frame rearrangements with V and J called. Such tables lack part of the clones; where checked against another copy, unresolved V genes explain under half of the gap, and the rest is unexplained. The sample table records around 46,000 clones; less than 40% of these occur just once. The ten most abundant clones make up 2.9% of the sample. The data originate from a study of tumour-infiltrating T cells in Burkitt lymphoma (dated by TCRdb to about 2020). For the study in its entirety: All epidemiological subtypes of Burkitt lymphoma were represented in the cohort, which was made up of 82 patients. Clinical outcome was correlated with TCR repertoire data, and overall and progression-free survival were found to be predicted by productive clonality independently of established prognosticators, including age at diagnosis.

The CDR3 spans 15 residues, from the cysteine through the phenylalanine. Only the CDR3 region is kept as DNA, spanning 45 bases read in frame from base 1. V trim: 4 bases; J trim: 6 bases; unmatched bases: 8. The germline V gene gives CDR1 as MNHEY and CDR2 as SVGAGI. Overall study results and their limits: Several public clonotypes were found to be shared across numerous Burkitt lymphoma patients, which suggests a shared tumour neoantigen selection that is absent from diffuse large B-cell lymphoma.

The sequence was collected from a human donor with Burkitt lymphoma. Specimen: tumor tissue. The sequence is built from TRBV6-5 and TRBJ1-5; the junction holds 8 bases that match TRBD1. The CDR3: CASSSRQGYIQPQHF. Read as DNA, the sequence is TGTGCCAGCAGTTCGAGACAGGGGTATATTCAGCCCCAGCATTTT.